The 18 T cell receptor beta chains listed next were all sequenced from one sample in a study of shared T cell receptors in the human thymus. TCRdb's copy holds only in-frame clones and misses some; the assay was immunoSEQ multiplex PCR. The sample lists under 850,000 clones, over 75% seen once, with about 0.01% in the top ten. The sample was also linked to a second study, of human thymus T cells.

The sequenced sample consisted of thymocytes. All receptors derive from a boy younger than two with a congenital heart defect.

The CDR3 nucleotides read TGTGCCAGCAGCTTGAGGGAGGGGGACATCTGGCAGGGCTACACCTTC. Its protein product is CASSLREGDIWQGYTF. The V gene is TRBV5-6, the J gene TRBJ1-2; D is perhaps TRBD1 (6 bases). Germline CDR1 reads SGHDT; CDR2 reads YYEEEE. The V gene lost 1 base and the J gene lost 8 bases, with 21 bases spanning the gap. The CDR3 sequence is 16 residues long.

The chain employs TRBV4-3 and TRBJ2-7, with 8 bases lining up with TRBD1. The CDR3 spans 16 residues. CDR1 LGHNA and CDR2 YSLEER come from the germline V gene. The V gene end was trimmed by 0 bases and the J gene end by 3 bases; junction bases not matched to a gene: 7. The CDR3 loop reads CASSQDGGTGNYEQYF. CDR3 bases: TGCGCCAGCAGCCAAGATGGAGGGACAGGCAACTACGAGCAGTACTTC.

V gene TRBV6-6 combines with J gene TRBJ2-7, with 7 bases fitting TRBD2. Per the germline V gene, CDR1 is MNHNY and CDR2 is SVGAGI (reference sequence). V gave up 2 bases and J gave up 0 bases; unmatched junction bases: 7. The CDR3 covers 16 residues. The CDR3 sequence: CASSYGGGRGSYEQYF. CDR3 coding DNA: TGTGCCAGCAGTTACGGGGGGGGTAGGGGCTCCTACGAGCAGTACTTC.

On this clone: Additional DNA sequences in this sample encode the identical CDR3. This sequence joins TRBV5-1 and TRBJ2-3; D is perhaps TRBD2 (6 bases). The CDR3 covers 13 residues. The ends were cut back, 5 bases at V and 6 bases at J, with 13 bases in the middle. The germline V gene has CDR1 SGHRS and CDR2 YFSETQ. For the CDR3, the DNA is TGCGCCAGCAGTAGTAGGGGAGGTGATACGCAGTATTTT. Amino acids: CASSSRGGDTQYF.

The chain is built from TRBV10-3 and TRBJ2-1, with 8 bases lining up with TRBD2. Germline values: CDR1 ENHRY, CDR2 SYGVKD. This CDR3 has 20 amino acids. With 6 bases clipped from V and 4 bases from J, the junction kept 23 bases outside the gene matches. CDR3 nucleotides: TGTGCCATCAGCGCTCTCTCGGGGGGGCGGGAGTCCTGGATTTACAATGAGCAGTTCTTC. It translates to CAISALSGGRESWIYNEQFF.

This chain links TRBV6-5 with TRBJ2-5; possible D gene TRBD2, 6 bases. Trimming removed 0 bases at V and 5 bases at J, with 13 bases between. Germline lookup yields CDR1 MNHEY and CDR2 SVGAGI. The CDR3 spans 15 residues. The CDR3 here is CASSYSRGGMETQYF. The CDR3 nucleotides read TGTGCCAGCAGTTACTCGAGGGGCGGGATGGAGACCCAGTACTTC.

The chain carries TRBV15 and TRBJ2-7; TRBD2 agrees at 8 bases. From germline, CDR1 is LNHNV and CDR2 YYDKDF (reference sequence). The CDR3 consists of 15 residues. V gave up 6 bases and J gave up 3 bases; unmatched junction bases: 10. The DNA of the CDR3 is TGTGCCACCAGACCAGAATCCGGGAGGGGCTACGAGCAGTACTTC. Its translation is CATRPESGRGYEQYF. Complete variable domain (other parts from reference TRBV15 and TRBJ2-7): DAMVIQNPRYQVTQFGKPVTLSCSQTLNHNVMYWYQQKSSQAPKLLFHYYDKDFNNEADTPDNFQSRRPNTSFCFLDIRSPGLGDTAMYLCATRPESGRGYEQYFGPGTRLTVT.

V and J are TRBV6-5 and TRBJ2-5; tentatively, D is TRBD1 (6 bases). The J call could be wrong; TRBJ2-7 is a better fit for the DNA end. Germline V gene lookup returns CDR1 MNHEY and CDR2 SVGAGI. The CDR3 has 12 amino acids. CDR3 bases: TGTGCCAGCAGCCCAGGGGAACACGAGCAGTACTTC. Amino acid sequence: CASSPGEHEQYF.

This rearrangement joins TRBV10-1 to TRBJ1-1; 12 bases agree with TRBD1. From germline, CDR1 is WNHNN and CDR2 SYGVQD (reference sequence). V shed 0 bases, J shed 7 bases, and the junction held 3 bases outside the gene matches. CDR3 length equals 15 residues. This CDR3 reads CASSESGTGGGEAFF. DNA of the CDR3: TGCGCCAGCAGTGAGTCGGGGACAGGGGGCGGTGAAGCTTTCTTT.

The V and J genes are TRBV28 and TRBJ2-2; 8 bases map to TRBD1. CDR3 length equals 15 residues. With 2 bases clipped from V and 8 bases from J, the junction kept 7 bases outside the gene matches. The germline V gene has CDR1 MDHEN and CDR2 SYDVKM. The CDR3 is CASSLSRGRFGELFF. CDR3 nucleotides: TGTGCCAGCAGTTTAAGCAGGGGGCGTTTTGGGGAGCTGTTTTTT.

For this clone: Other nucleotide sequences from this sample produce the same CDR3. V is TRBV6-5 and J is TRBJ2-7; 9 bases fit TRBD1. The germline CDR1 and CDR2 sequences are MNHEY and SVGAGI. V shed 6 bases and J 4 bases; nucleotides not matched to a gene: 7. The length of the CDR3 is 14 residues. The CDR3 sequence is CASSPGTGPYEQYF. CDR3 DNA sequence: TGTGCCAGCAGCCCCGGGACAGGGCCGTACGAGCAGTACTTC.

CDR3 sequence reads: CASSICARQGVTDTQYF. CDR3 coding DNA: TGTGCCAGTAGTATTTGTGCCCGACAGGGGGTCACAGATACGCAGTATTTT. The rearrangement uses TRBV19 and TRBJ2-3, with 9 bases identical to TRBD1. Germline-derived CDR1 and CDR2 are LNHDA and SQIVND (reference sequence). CDR3 length: 17 amino acids. Unmatched junction bases numbered 9, after V lost 3 bases and J lost 2 bases. The full variable domain, completed using reference TRBV19 and TRBJ2-3, is DGGITQSPKYLFRKEGQNVTLSCEQNLNHDAMYWYRQDPGQGLRLIYYSQIVNDFQKGDIAEGYSVSREKKESFPLTVTSAQKNPTAFYLCASSICARQGVTDTQYFGPGTRLTVL.

The count of this clone is one. This sequence joins TRBV14 and TRBJ2-7, with 9 bases identical to TRBD1. The CDR3 consists of 19 residues. The V gene's germline CDR1 is SGHDN and CDR2 FVKESK. Trimming cost V 1 base and J 2 bases; bases outside gene matches: 15. CDR3 amino acids: CASSQAPPAGQGDTYEQYF. The CDR3 DNA reads TGTGCCAGCAGCCAAGCCCCCCCCGCGGGACAGGGCGACACCTACGAGCAGTACTTC.

V is TRBV5-4 and J is TRBJ1-2, with D possibly being TRBD1 (5 bases). Germline lookup yields CDR1 SGHNT and CDR2 YYREEE (reference sequence). Trimming shortened V by 2 bases and J by 8 bases, and 19 bases separated the two germline ends. This CDR3 spans 15 amino acids. The CDR3 nucleotides are TGTGCCAGCAGCTTCAAACGGGTAGGGGAAGGAGGCTACACCTTC. Its translation is CASSFKRVGEGGYTF.

The V and J genes are TRBV6-1 and TRBJ1-1, with 7 bases matching TRBD1. Germline V lookup: CDR1 MNHNS, CDR2 SASEGT. The J segment lost 7 bases and the V segment lost 6 bases, leaving 8 bases of the junction unmatched. There are 13 residues in the CDR3. CDR3 nucleotides: TGTGCCAGCAGCGTCACAGGGGTGGGTGAAGCTTTCTTT. Protein: CASSVTGVGEAFF.

This clone was counted between two and nine times. This chain joins TRBV15 and TRBJ2-5; D is possibly TRBD2 (6 bases). CDR1 and CDR2 from the germline V gene are LNHNV and YYDKDF (reference sequence). The V end lost 1 base, the J end lost 13 bases, and 16 bases lay between the germline ends. This CDR3 is 13 amino acids long. This CDR3 is CATSRAGDRVLYF. In DNA, the CDR3 is TGTGCCACCAGCAGAGCGGGAGACCGGGTCCTGTACTTC.

V gene TRBV28 combines with J gene TRBJ1-1; 9 positions agree with TRBD1. Germline lookup yields CDR1 MDHEN and CDR2 SYDVKM. With V trimmed by 4 bases and J by 0 bases, 9 bases remained unmatched. The CDR3 sequence is 17 residues long. CDR3 region: CASSYLWTGAMNTEAFF. DNA of the CDR3: TGTGCCAGCAGTTACCTCTGGACAGGGGCCATGAACACTGAAGCTTTCTTT.

This chain uses TRBV5-1 with TRBJ1-2, with TRBD1 matching 8 bases. The V segment lost 4 bases and the J segment 3 bases; nucleotides outside the gene matches: 2. The CDR3 spans 13 residues. Germline values: CDR1 SGHRS, CDR2 YFSETQ. This CDR3 reads CASSRDRYYGYTF. The CDR3 bases are TGCGCCAGCAGCCGGGACAGGTACTATGGCTACACCTTC.